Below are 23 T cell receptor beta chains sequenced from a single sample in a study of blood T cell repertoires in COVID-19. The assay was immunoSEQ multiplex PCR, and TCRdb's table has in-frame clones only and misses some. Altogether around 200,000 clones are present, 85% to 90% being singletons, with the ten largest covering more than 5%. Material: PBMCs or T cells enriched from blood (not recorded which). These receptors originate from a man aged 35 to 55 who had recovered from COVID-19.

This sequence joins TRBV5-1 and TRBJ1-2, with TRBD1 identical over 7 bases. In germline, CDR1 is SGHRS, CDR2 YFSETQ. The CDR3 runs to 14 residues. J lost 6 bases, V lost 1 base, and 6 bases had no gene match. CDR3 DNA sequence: TGCGCCAGCAGCTTGTCTGCCACAGGGGATGGCTACACCTTC. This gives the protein CASSLSATGDGYTF.

The chain's CDR3 is CASRSFRDYANTGELFF. CDR3 coding DNA: TGTGCCAGTAGGTCATTCCGGGACTATGCTAACACCGGGGAGCTGTTTTTT. The chain uses TRBV19 and TRBJ2-2, with TRBD2 matching over 7 bases. Germline assignment: CDR1 LNHDA and CDR2 SQIVND (reference sequence). Trimming at V came to 6 bases and at J to 2 bases, leaving 12 bases not matched to a gene. This CDR3 is 17 amino acids long.

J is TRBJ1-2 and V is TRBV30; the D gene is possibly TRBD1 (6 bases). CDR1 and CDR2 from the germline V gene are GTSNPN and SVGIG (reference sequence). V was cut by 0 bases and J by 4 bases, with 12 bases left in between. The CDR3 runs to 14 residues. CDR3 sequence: CAWSVQGRSYGYTF. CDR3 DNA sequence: TGTGCCTGGAGTGTACAGGGCCGGAGCTATGGCTACACCTTC.

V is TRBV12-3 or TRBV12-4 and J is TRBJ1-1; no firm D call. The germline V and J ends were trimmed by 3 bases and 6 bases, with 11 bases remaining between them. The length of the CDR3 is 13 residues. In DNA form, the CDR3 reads TGTGCCAGCAGTTTTAAGAGGAGCGCTGAAGCTTTCTTT. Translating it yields CASSFKRSAEAFF.

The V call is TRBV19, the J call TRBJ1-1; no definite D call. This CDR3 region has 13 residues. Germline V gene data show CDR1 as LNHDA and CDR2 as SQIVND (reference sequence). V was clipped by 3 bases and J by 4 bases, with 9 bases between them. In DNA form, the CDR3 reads TGTGCCAGTAGTATGGGTGGAGCCACTGAAGCTTTCTTT. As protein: CASSMGGATEAFF.

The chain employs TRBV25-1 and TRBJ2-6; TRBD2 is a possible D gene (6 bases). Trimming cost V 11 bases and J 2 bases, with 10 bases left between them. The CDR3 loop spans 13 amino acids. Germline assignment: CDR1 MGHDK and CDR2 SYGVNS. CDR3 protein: CAAWRAGANVLTF. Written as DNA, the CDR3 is TGTGCCGCATGGAGGGCTGGGGCCAACGTCCTGACTTTC.

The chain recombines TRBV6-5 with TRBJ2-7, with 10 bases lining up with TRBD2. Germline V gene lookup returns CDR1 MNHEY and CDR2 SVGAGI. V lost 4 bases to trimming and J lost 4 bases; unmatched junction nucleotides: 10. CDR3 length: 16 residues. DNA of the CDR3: TGTGCCAGCAGTTCCCACCTAGCGGGAGCTAAATACGAGCAGTACTTC. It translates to CASSSHLAGAKYEQYF.

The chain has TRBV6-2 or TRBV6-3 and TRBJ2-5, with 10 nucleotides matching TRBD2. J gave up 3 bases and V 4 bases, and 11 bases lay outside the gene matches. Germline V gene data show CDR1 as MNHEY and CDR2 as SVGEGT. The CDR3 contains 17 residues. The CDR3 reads CASSSDSGLAVEETQYF. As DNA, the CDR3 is TGTGCCAGCAGTTCTGATAGTGGACTAGCGGTGGAAGAGACCCAGTACTTC.

The CDR3 DNA reads TGTGCCAGCAGCGTAACAGGGAAATCCACTGAAGCTTTCTTT. Protein: CASSVTGKSTEAFF. The chain joins TRBV9 to TRBJ1-1; a possible D gene is TRBD1 (6 bases). Germline-derived CDR1 and CDR2 are SGDLS and YYNGEE. V was trimmed by 1 base and J by 4 bases, leaving 11 bases between them. The CDR3 has 14 amino acids.

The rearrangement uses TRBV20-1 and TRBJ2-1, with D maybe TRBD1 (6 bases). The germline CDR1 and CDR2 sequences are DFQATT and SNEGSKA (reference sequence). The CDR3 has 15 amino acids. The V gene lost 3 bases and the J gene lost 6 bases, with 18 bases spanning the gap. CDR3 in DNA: TGCAGTGCTAGTACCGTCCGGGCCAGGGGCAATGAGCAGTTCTTC. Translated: CSASTVRARGNEQFF.

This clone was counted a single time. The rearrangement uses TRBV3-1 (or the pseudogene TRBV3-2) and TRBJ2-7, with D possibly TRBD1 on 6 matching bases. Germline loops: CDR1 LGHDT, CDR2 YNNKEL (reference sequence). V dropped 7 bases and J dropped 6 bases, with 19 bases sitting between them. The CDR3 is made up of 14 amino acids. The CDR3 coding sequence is TGTGCCAGCACCTCGGGACACCAGGGGTCCGAGCAGTACTTC. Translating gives CASTSGHQGSEQYF.

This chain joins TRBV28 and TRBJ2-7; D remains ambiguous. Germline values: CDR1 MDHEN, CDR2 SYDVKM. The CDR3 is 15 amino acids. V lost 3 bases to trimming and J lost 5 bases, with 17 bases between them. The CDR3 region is CASSLPGLKLNEQYF. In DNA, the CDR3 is TGTGCCAGCAGTTTGCCAGGTTTGAAACTCAACGAGCAGTACTTC.

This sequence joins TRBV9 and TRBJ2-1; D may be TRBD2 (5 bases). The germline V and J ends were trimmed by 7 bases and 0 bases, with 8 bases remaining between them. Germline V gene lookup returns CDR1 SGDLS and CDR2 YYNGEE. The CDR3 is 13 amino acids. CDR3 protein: CASGGSSYNEQFF. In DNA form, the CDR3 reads TGTGCCAGCGGTGGGAGCTCCTACAATGAGCAGTTCTTC.

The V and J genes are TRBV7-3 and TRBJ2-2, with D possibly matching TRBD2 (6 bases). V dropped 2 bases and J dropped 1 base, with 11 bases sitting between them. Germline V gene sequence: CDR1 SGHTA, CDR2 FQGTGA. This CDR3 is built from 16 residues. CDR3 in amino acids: CASSLGTGLNTGELFF. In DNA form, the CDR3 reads TGTGCCAGCAGCTTAGGGACGGGACTGAACACCGGGGAGCTGTTTTTT. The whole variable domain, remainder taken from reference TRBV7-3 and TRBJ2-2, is GAGVSQTPSNKVTEKGKYVELRCDPISGHTALYWYRQSLGQGPEFLIYFQGTGAADDSGLPNDRFFAVRPEGSVSTLKIQRTERGDSAVYLCASSLGTGLNTGELFFGEGSRLTVL.

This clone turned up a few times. The CDR3 is CSVLSGNGYTF. The DNA for the CDR3 is TGCAGCGTTTTATCGGGGAATGGCTACACCTTC. This chain uses TRBV29-1 with TRBJ1-2; D remains unclear. Germline assignment: CDR1 SQVTM and CDR2 ANQGSEA. The CDR3 runs to 11 residues. Trimming pared 5 bases from V and 6 bases from J, leaving 10 bases between.

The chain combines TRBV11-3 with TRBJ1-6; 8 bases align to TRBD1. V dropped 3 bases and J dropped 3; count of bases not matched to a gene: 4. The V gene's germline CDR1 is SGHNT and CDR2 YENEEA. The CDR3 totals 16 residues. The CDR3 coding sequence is TGTGCCAGCAGCTTGGGGACAGGAAACTATAATTCACCCCTCCACTTT. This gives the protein CASSLGTGNYNSPLHF.

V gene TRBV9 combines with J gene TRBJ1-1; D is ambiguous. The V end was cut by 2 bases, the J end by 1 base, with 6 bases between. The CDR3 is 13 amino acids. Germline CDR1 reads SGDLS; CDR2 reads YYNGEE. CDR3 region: CASSVGENTEAFF. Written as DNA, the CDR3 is TGTGCCAGCAGCGTCGGGGAGAACACTGAAGCTTTCTTT.

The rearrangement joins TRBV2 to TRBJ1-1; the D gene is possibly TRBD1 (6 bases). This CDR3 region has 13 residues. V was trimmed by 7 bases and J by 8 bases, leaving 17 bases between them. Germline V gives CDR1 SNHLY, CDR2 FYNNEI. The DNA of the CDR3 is TGTGCCAGCACGGGCCTACAGGGTTGGGAAGCTTTCTTT. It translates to CASTGLQGWEAFF.

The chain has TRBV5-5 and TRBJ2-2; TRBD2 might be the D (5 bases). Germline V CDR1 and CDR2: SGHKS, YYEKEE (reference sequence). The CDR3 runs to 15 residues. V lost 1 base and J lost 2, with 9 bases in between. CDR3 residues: CASSLRGSNTGELFF. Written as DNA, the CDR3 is TGTGCCAGCAGCTTGCGGGGATCCAACACCGGGGAGCTGTTTTTT. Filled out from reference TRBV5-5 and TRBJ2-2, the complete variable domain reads DAGVTQSPTHLIKTRGQQVTLRCSPISGHKSVSWYQQVLGQGPQFIFQYYEKEERGRGNFPDRFSARQFPNYSSELNVNALLLGDSALYLCASSLRGSNTGELFFGEGSRLTVL.

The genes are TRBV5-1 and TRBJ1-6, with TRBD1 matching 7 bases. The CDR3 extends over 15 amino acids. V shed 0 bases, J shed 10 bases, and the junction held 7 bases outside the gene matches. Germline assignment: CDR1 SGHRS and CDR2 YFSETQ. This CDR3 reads CASSLAKAGGSPLHF. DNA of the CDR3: TGCGCCAGCAGCTTGGCCAAGGCAGGGGGATCACCCCTCCACTTT.

The CDR3 nucleotides are TGTGCCAGCAGCCAAGATGCGGCACGCAATCAGCCCCAGCATTTT. It encodes CASSQDAARNQPQHF. The chain joins TRBV3-1 (or the pseudogene TRBV3-2) to TRBJ1-5; no clear D gene. Germline V gene data show CDR1 as LGHDT and CDR2 as YNNKEL (reference sequence). The CDR3 covers 15 residues. V lost 0 bases and J 2 bases, leaving 8 bases between the germline ends.

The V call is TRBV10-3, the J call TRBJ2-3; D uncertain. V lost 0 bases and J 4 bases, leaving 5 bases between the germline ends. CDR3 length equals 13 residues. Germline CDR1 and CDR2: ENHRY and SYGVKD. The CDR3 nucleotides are TGTGCCATCAGTGAGTCCCTCGCAGATACGCAGTATTTT. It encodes CAISESLADTQYF.

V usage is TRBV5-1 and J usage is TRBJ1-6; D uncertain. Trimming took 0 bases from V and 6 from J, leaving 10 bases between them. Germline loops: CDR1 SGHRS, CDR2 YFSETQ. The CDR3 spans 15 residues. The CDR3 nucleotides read TGCGCCAGCAGCTTGGGTGGGCTGGGTAATTCACCCCTCCACTTT. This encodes CASSLGGLGNSPLHF. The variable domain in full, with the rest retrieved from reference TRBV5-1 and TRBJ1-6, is KAGVTQTPRYLIKTRGQQVTLSCSPISGHRSVSWYQQTPGQGLQFLFEYFSETQRNKGNFPGRFSGRQFSNSRSEMNVSTLELGDSALYLCASSLGGLGNSPLHFGNGTRLTVT.